This passage covers 26 T cell receptor beta chains from one sample sequenced in a study of blood T cell repertoires in COVID-19. The assay was immunoSEQ multiplex PCR, and TCRdb's table has in-frame clones only and misses some. Here the sample spans about 160,000 clones, around 92% being singletons. The source material was peripheral blood. These receptors all come from a man under 40 with COVID-19, enrolled during active disease.

In its sample, this clone was seen many times. This chain joins TRBV6-4 and TRBJ2-1; TRBD2 agrees at 9 bases. V was pared by 2 bases and J by 8 bases, with 7 bases of the junction left unmatched. This CDR3 has 15 residues. The germline V gene encodes CDR1 MRHNA and CDR2 SNTAGT. The CDR3 DNA is TGTGCCAGCAGTGACCTTGCGGGAGGGGGAGATGAGCAGTTCTTC. Its translation is CASSDLAGGGDEQFF.

The chain recombines TRBV11-2 with TRBJ1-2, with D unclear. Trimming shortened V by 0 bases and J by 1 base, and 3 bases separated the two germline ends. CDR3 size: 13 residues. Germline loops: CDR1 SGHAT, CDR2 FQNNGV. CDR3 region: CASSLDSNYGYTF. The CDR3 coding sequence is TGTGCCAGCAGCTTAGACAGTAACTATGGCTACACCTTC.

CDR3 DNA sequence: TGTGCCATCCCGCCCGGGGGGTCTGGAAACACCATATATTTT. Amino acid sequence: CAIPPGGSGNTIYF. This chain uses TRBV15 with TRBJ1-3; perhaps TRBD1 as D (5 bases). The length of the CDR3 is 14 residues. V was shortened by 10 bases and J by 1 base, with 14 bases between the two germline ends. Germline CDR1 LNHNV, CDR2 YYDKDF (reference sequence).

The V and J genes are TRBV5-1 and TRBJ1-5, with 12 nucleotides matching TRBD1. CDR1 is SGHRS, CDR2 YFSETQ, per germline. V lost 4 bases, J lost 6 bases, and 11 bases stayed unmatched. The CDR3 runs to 17 residues. The CDR3: CASSKFPGTGGFQPQHF. Here the CDR3 DNA reads TGCGCCAGCAGCAAATTCCCCGGGACAGGGGGCTTTCAGCCCCAGCATTTT.

The chain employs TRBV5-6 and TRBJ2-1; 7 bases align to TRBD2. The CDR3 is 15 amino acids. Trimming took 0 bases from V and 3 from J; bases not matched to a gene: 3. Germline values: CDR1 SGHDT, CDR2 YYEEEE. This CDR3 reads CASSLGGSLYNEQFF. CDR3 nucleotide sequence: TGTGCCAGCAGCTTGGGCGGGAGTCTCTACAATGAGCAGTTCTTC.

Remarks on this clone: Other DNA sequences within the sample encode an identical CDR3. The rearrangement joins TRBV28 to TRBJ1-5, with D perhaps matching TRBD1 (6 bases). The CDR3 loop spans 15 amino acids. Per germline, CDR1 MDHEN and CDR2 SYDVKM. The V end was cut by 3 bases, the J end by 0 bases, with 9 bases between. This CDR3 reads CASSFRTDSNQPQHF. The CDR3, as DNA: TGTGCCAGCAGTTTCCGGACAGATAGCAATCAGCCCCAGCATTTT.

The chain recombines TRBV27 with TRBJ1-1; no definite D call. Trimming took off 5 bases at V and 5 bases at J, with 18 bases between the two ends. CDR3 length: 15 residues. CDR1 and CDR2 (germline): MNHEY, SMNVEV (reference sequence). The CDR3 nucleotides read TGTGCCAGCAGTCCCGAAACGGCGGCGGTGACTGAAGCTTTCTTT. Translated, it gives CASSPETAAVTEAFF.

This rearrangement joins TRBV30 to TRBJ1-2; no clear D gene. Germline V gene data show CDR1 as GTSNPN and CDR2 as SVGIG (reference sequence). V dropped 1 base and J dropped 4 bases, with 10 bases sitting between them. This CDR3 is built from 13 residues. This chain's CDR3 is CAWSEVEGYGYTF. The CDR3 DNA sequence: TGTGCCTGGAGTGAAGTAGAGGGCTATGGCTACACCTTC.

The rearrangement uses TRBV18 and TRBJ2-1, with TRBD1 matching over 9 bases. Germline V gene data show CDR1 as KGHSH and CDR2 as LQKENI. Trimming cost V 3 bases and J 4 bases; bases outside gene matches: 4. The CDR3 totals 15 residues. CDR3 DNA: TGTGCCAGCTCACCGGCACAGGGGGCATACAATGAGCAGTTCTTC. This encodes CASSPAQGAYNEQFF.

This chain uses TRBV5-6 with TRBJ1-2; D is uncertain. The CDR3 runs 12 residues. Germline-derived CDR1 and CDR2 are SGHDT and YYEEEE. Trimming removed 4 bases from V and 5 bases from J, with 9 bases in between. In nucleotides, the CDR3 is TGTGCCAGCAGCCCGGGTCCATATGGCTACACCTTC. It encodes CASSPGPYGYTF.

The chain uses TRBV18 and TRBJ1-1; 7 bases are a match to TRBD1. After removal of 0 bases from V and 9 bases from J, the junction contained 4 bases not matched to a gene. The CDR3 contains 13 residues. In germline, CDR1 is KGHSH, CDR2 LQKENI. This CDR3 is CASSPPGTEKAFF. DNA for the CDR3: TGTGCCAGCTCACCACCCGGGACAGAAAAAGCTTTCTTT.

The V gene is TRBV7-2, the J gene TRBJ1-2; D remains unclear. The CDR3 covers 18 residues. Trimming cost V 3 bases and J 0 bases, with 20 bases left between them. Germline V gene lookup returns CDR1 SGHTA and CDR2 FQGNSA. This CDR3 is CASSLSPPSGLSNYGYTF. CDR3 nucleotide sequence: TGTGCCAGCAGCTTGAGCCCTCCTTCGGGTCTGTCTAACTATGGCTACACCTTC.

The genes are TRBV30 and TRBJ1-1, with TRBD1 as a possible D gene (5 bases). Trimming removed 1 base at V and 0 bases at J, with 18 bases between. CDR1 and CDR2 from the germline V gene are GTSNPN and SVGIG (reference sequence). The CDR3 has 17 amino acids. The CDR3 DNA follows: TGTGCCTGGAGTGGATTCACAGGTTCTTACATGAACACTGAAGCTTTCTTT. Translated, it gives CAWSGFTGSYMNTEAFF.

V gene TRBV6-1 combines with J gene TRBJ2-3, with a possible D match to TRBD1 (6 bases). The V end lost 2 bases, the J end lost 1 base, and 13 bases lay between the germline ends. The CDR3 runs 16 residues. From germline, CDR1 is MNHNS and CDR2 SASEGT. CDR3: CASSEPSRGGTDTQYF. In DNA form, the CDR3 reads TGTGCCAGCAGTGAACCCTCCAGGGGCGGCACAGATACGCAGTATTTT.

A remark on this clone: Other DNA variants within this sample encode the same CDR3. The CDR3 DNA follows: TGTGCCAGCAGTTCGCGGTACAATGAGCAGTTCTTC. Its protein product is CASSSRYNEQFF. This rearrangement joins TRBV28 to TRBJ2-1; D uncertain. Per germline, CDR1 MDHEN and CDR2 SYDVKM. V shed 4 bases and J shed 4 bases, with 5 bases lying between them. The CDR3 is 12 amino acids. Filled out from reference TRBV28 and TRBJ2-1, the complete variable domain reads DVKVTQSSRYLVKRTGEKVFLECVQDMDHENMFWYRQDPGLGLRLIYFSYDVKMKEKGDIPEGYSVSREKKERFSLILESASTNQTSMYLCASSSRYNEQFFGPGTRLTVL.

The genes are TRBV4-3 and TRBJ2-1; 11 bases agree with TRBD1. The ends lost 4 bases at V and 4 bases at J; junction bases unmatched: 6. The CDR3 length is 16 residues. Germline V gene sequence: CDR1 LGHNA, CDR2 YSLEER. The CDR3 loop is CASSRGRDRGYNEQFF. As DNA, the CDR3 is TGCGCCAGCAGCCGGGGCCGGGACAGGGGGTACAATGAGCAGTTCTTC.

This chain connects TRBV7-9 to TRBJ2-7; 8 positions agree with TRBD1. Germline V CDR1 and CDR2: SEHNR, FQNEAQ (reference sequence). V gave up 5 bases and J gave up 5 bases; unmatched junction bases: 11. The CDR3 is made up of 15 amino acids. CDR3 residues: CASSQIGQGRNEQYF. The CDR3 region has the DNA TGTGCCAGCAGCCAGATAGGACAGGGTCGGAACGAGCAGTACTTC.

CDR3 protein: CASSPPGLRSYEQYF. The CDR3 nucleotides read TGTGCCAGCAGTCCTCCGGGACTGCGAAGCTACGAGCAGTACTTC. The J gene is TRBJ2-7, the V gene TRBV28, with TRBD2 as a possible D gene (6 bases). This CDR3 is 15 amino acids long. Trimming shortened V by 5 bases and J by 3 bases, and 17 bases separated the two germline ends. The germline V gene encodes CDR1 MDHEN and CDR2 SYDVKM.

This rearrangement joins TRBV5-6 to TRBJ2-3; TRBD2 agrees at 7 bases. The V segment lost 0 bases and the J segment 2 bases; nucleotides outside the gene matches: 9. The CDR3 extends over 17 amino acids. Per germline, CDR1 SGHDT and CDR2 YYEEEE. In DNA, the CDR3 is TGTGCCAGCAGCTTGGGAGGGCGGGGGAGGTCCACAGATACGCAGTATTTT. Encoded protein: CASSLGGRGRSTDTQYF.

The V call is TRBV20-1, the J call TRBJ2-1; TRBD2 might be the D (5 bases). From germline, CDR1 is DFQATT and CDR2 SNEGSKA (reference sequence). The length of the CDR3 is 11 residues. V lost 3 bases to trimming and J lost 7 bases, with 7 bases between them. The CDR3 loop reads CSASRGNEQFF. In nucleotides, the CDR3 is TGCAGTGCTAGTAGAGGGAATGAGCAGTTCTTC.

The table lists this clone with a count of one. The V call is TRBV4-3, the J call TRBJ2-7; no clear D. CDR1 and CDR2 (germline): LGHNA, YSLEER. This CDR3 comprises 14 residues. Trimming shortened V by 0 bases and J by 3 bases, and 9 bases separated the two germline ends. The CDR3 spells CASSQDGTIYEQYF. CDR3 bases: TGCGCCAGCAGCCAAGACGGAACTATCTACGAGCAGTACTTC.

The gene calls are TRBV4-3 and TRBJ2-7; no reliable D call. Trimming removed 0 bases from V and 5 bases from J, with 14 bases in between. This CDR3 is built from 15 residues. Germline assignment: CDR1 LGHNA and CDR2 YSLEER. CDR3 in amino acids: CASSQDVGSSHEQYF. DNA for the CDR3: TGCGCCAGCAGCCAAGATGTAGGTAGCAGCCACGAGCAGTACTTC.

The genes are TRBV10-3 and TRBJ1-3; TRBD1 agrees at 7 bases. Trimming at V came to 10 bases and at J to 4 bases, leaving 10 bases not matched to a gene. Germline-derived CDR1 and CDR2 are ENHRY and SYGVKD. This CDR3 region has 14 residues. The CDR3 nucleotides are TGTGCCAGTCGACAGGGACCGGGGGGAAACACCATATATTTT. This encodes CASRQGPGGNTIYF.

The chain couples TRBV7-9 to TRBJ2-5; TRBD2 is a possible D gene (6 bases). This CDR3 is built from 15 residues. Germline V lookup: CDR1 SEHNR, CDR2 FQNEAQ (reference sequence). V lost 1 base and J lost 4, with 13 bases in between. The CDR3 loop reads CASSLGGVKPETQYF. As DNA, the CDR3 is TGTGCCAGCAGCTTAGGGGGGGTGAAACCAGAGACCCAGTACTTC.

This chain connects TRBV5-4 to TRBJ2-1; the D gene is possibly TRBD2 (6 bases). V lost 4 bases and J lost 9, with 14 bases in between. This CDR3 has 13 amino acids. CDR1 and CDR2 (germline): SGHNT, YYREEE (reference sequence). The CDR3 loop is CASSPQPGGEQFF. In nucleotides, the CDR3 is TGTGCCAGCAGCCCTCAACCCGGGGGTGAGCAGTTCTTC.

The chain carries TRBV5-4 and TRBJ2-5; TRBD1 matches at 10 bases. Trimming took 4 bases from V and 5 from J; bases not matched to a gene: 8. The CDR3 has 15 residues. The germline gives CDR1 SGHNT, CDR2 YYREEE (reference sequence). The CDR3 is CASSRDRGLVETQYF. DNA for the CDR3: TGTGCCAGCAGCCGCGACAGGGGGCTTGTCGAGACCCAGTACTTC.